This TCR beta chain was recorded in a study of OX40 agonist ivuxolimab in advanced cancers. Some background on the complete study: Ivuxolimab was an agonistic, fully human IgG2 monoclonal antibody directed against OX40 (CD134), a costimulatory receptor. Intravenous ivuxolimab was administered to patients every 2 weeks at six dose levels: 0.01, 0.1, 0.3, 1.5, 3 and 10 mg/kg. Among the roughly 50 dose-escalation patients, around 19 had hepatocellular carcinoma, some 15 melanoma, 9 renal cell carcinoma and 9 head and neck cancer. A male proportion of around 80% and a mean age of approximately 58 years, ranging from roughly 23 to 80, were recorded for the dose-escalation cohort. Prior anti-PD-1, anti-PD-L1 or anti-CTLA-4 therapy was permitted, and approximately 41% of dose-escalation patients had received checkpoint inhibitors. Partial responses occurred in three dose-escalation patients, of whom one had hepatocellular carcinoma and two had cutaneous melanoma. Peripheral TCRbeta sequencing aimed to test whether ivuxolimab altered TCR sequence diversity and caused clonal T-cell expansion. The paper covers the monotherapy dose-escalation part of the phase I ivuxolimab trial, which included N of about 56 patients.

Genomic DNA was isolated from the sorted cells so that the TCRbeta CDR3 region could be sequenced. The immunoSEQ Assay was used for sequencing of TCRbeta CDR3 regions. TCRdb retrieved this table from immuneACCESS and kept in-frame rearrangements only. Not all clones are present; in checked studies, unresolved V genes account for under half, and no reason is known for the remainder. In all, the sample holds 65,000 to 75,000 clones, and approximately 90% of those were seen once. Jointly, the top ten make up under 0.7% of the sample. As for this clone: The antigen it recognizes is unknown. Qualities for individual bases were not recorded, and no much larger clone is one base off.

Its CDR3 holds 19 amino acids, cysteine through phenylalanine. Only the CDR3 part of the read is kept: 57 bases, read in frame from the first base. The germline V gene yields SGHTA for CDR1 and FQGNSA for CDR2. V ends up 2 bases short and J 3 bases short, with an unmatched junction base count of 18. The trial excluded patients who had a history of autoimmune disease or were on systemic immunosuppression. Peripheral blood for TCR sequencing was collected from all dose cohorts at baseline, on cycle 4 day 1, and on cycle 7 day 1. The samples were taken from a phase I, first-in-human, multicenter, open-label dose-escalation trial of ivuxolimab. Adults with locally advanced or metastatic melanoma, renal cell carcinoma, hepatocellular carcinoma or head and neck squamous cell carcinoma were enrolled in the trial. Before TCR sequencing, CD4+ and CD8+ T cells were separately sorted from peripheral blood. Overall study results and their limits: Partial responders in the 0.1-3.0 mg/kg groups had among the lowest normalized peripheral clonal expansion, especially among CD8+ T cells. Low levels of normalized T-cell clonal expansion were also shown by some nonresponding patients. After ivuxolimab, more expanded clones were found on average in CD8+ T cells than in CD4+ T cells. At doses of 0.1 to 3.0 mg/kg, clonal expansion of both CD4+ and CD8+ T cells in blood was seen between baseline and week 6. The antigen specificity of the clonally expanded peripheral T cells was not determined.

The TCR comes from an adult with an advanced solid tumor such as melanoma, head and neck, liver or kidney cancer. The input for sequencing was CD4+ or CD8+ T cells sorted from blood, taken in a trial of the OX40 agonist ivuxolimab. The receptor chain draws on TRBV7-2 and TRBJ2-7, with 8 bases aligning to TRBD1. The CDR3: CASSLSGFRGRRDLYEQYF. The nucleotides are TGTGCCAGCAGCTTAAGTGGTTTCAGGGGGCGCAGGGACCTCTACGAGCAGTACTTC.